This T cell receptor beta chain derives from a study of T cell changes during pregnancy in multiple sclerosis (dated by TCRdb to between 2018 and 2020). Turning to the overall study: The study examined how the T cell repertoire changed over the course of pregnancy in women with multiple sclerosis.

Receptor libraries were prepared by the immunoSEQ multiplex PCR assay. What TCRdb holds here is the immuneACCESS table cut down to in-frame rearrangements. Part of the clones is not present; checked against another copy, under half of the missing clones reflect an unresolved V gene, and the others are unexplained. Recorded for this sample are under 70,000 clones; about nine tenths of them occurred a single time. 1% to 1.5% of the sample comes from the top ten. In this sample, this clone turned up once. What this receptor recognizes is not known. Base qualities are missing; no much larger clone stands one base away. Measured from the cysteine to the phenylalanine, the CDR3 is 17 residues long. The sequence is cut down to CDR3 DNA, 51 bases in frame from base 1. Between the V and J ends, shortened by 0 bases and 3 bases respectively, the junction contains 19 bases. As encoded in the germline V gene, CDR1 is SGHRS while CDR2 is YFSETQ.

This sequence originates from a female donor with multiple sclerosis, enrolled in a pregnancy study. Recombination linked TRBV5-1 to TRBJ2-7; 6 matching bases give a weak D call of TRBD2. Sequenced here: peripheral blood, sampled in the second trimester of pregnancy. The nucleotide sequence is given as TGCGCCAGCAGCTTGGGCCTAGCGCCCGCTAAAGACTACGAGCAGTACTTC. This sequence encodes CASSLGLAPAKDYEQYF.